A single sample is the source of the 6 T cell receptor beta chains below, sequenced in a study of blood T cell repertoires in COVID-19 (dated by TCRdb to about 2020). Receptors were amplified or captured by the immunoSEQ multiplex PCR assay. The immuneACCESS repertoire file appears here via TCRdb, limited to in-frame rearrangements. These files lack a portion of the clones; in checked studies, under half of the deficit traces to unresolved V genes, and the cause of the others is not known. The sample table shows 250,000 to 300,000 clones, and around 86% are seen once. In total, the top ten clones hold roughly 0.92% of the sample. Sequenced input: peripheral blood. These receptors were taken from a woman in her 40s who had recovered from COVID-19.

This chain connects TRBV30 to TRBJ1-4; D is unresolved. Germline CDR1 and CDR2: GTSNPN and SVGIG (reference sequence). The germline V and J ends were trimmed by 2 bases and 8 bases, with 18 bases remaining between them. The CDR3 length is 15 residues. CDR3 residues: CAWSSTTRLGEKLFF. In DNA form, the CDR3 reads TGTGCCTGGAGTTCGACGACTAGGCTAGGCGAAAAACTGTTTTTT. Together with reference TRBV30 and TRBJ1-4, the CDR3 gives the full variable domain: SQTIHQWPATLVQPVGSPLSLECTVEGTSNPNLYWYRQAAGRGLQLLFYSVGIGQISSEVPQNLSASRPQDRQFILSSKKLLLSDSGFYLCAWSSTTRLGEKLFFGSGTQLSVL.

V gene TRBV10-3 combines with J gene TRBJ1-2; TRBD1 is a possible D gene (5 bases). Trimming stripped 7 bases from V and 0 bases from J, with 9 bases between. The germline CDR1 and CDR2 sequences are ENHRY and SYGVKD. The CDR3 is made up of 13 amino acids. CDR3 sequence: CAIMTEANYGYTF. The CDR3 DNA reads TGTGCCATCATGACAGAAGCTAACTATGGCTACACCTTC.

The V call is TRBV19, the J call TRBJ1-1, with 9 bases that match TRBD1. The CDR3 spans 16 residues. V gave up 7 bases and J gave up 1 base; unmatched junction bases: 10. Looked up from germline, CDR1 is LNHDA and CDR2 is SQIVND (reference sequence). The CDR3 protein is CASKWGQGLTNTEAFF. CDR3 coding DNA: TGTGCCAGTAAGTGGGGACAGGGCCTTACGAACACTGAAGCTTTCTTT.

This chain uses TRBV24-1 with TRBJ1-5; D is uncertain. The CDR3 has 13 residues. Germline CDR1 is KGHDR and CDR2 is SFDVKD. Trimming removed 4 bases at V and 9 bases at J, with 12 bases between. CDR3 sequence reads: CATSDPGGGPQHF. Here the CDR3 DNA reads TGTGCCACCAGTGACCCTGGCGGTGGGCCCCAGCATTTT.

In its sample, this clone was seen once. The chain employs TRBV5-4 and TRBJ2-1; TRBD2 matches 8 bases. This CDR3 has 13 amino acids. Germline V CDR1 and CDR2: SGHNT, YYREEE (reference sequence). Trimming removed 3 bases from V and 5 bases from J; junction bases left unmatched: 1. The CDR3 is CASSSREDNEQFF. CDR3 nucleotide sequence: TGTGCCAGCAGCTCGCGGGAGGACAATGAGCAGTTCTTC.

The chain uses TRBV29-1 and TRBJ1-1; no clear D. The germline V and J ends were trimmed by 0 bases and 0 bases, with 5 bases remaining between them. Germline V gene sequence: CDR1 SQVTM, CDR2 ANQGSEA. The CDR3 has 13 residues. The CDR3 coding sequence is TGCAGCGTTGAAGAACACATGAACACTGAAGCTTTCTTT. Its protein product is CSVEEHMNTEAFF.